The 13 T cell receptor beta chains in this list originate from one sample, sequenced in a study of CD8 T cells in ankylosing spondylitis. General study results and limits: What appeared characteristic of ankylosing spondylitis blood was a TCR beta motif of 7 or 8 highly homologous variants.

TCRdb reprocessed the 5' RACE reads with MiXCR, giving one entry per CDR3 protein. The sample has fewer than 400,000 distinct CDR3 sequences, 7% to 9% seen once. These receptors lack a known antigen. What was sequenced was blood, either unsorted or a sorted T cell fraction (not recorded which). All receptors come from a male donor with ankylosing spondylitis.

This clonotype was observed at least ten times. The chain joins TRBV20-1 to TRBJ2-2, with 7 bases identical to TRBD1. This CDR3 has 14 amino acids. The ends lost 6 bases at V and 4 bases at J; junction bases unmatched: 8. The germline V gene encodes CDR1 DFQATT and CDR2 SNEGSKA (reference sequence). CDR3 amino acids: CSARMYRGTGELFF. The DNA of the CDR3 is TGCAGTGCGAGGATGTACAGGGGCACCGGGGAGCTGTTTTTT.

This clonotype has only a few counts. The germline gene is not matched at one end of the junction; a read error may be the cause. This chain uses TRBV5-1 with TRBJ1-1; no firm D call. Germline CDR1 and CDR2: SGHRS and YFSETQ. The CDR3 spans 13 residues. The CDR3 loop reads CASTLAPNTEAFF. CDR3 bases: TGCGCCAGCACCTTGGCACCTAACACTGAAGCTTTCTTT.

This sequence joins TRBV6-5 and TRBJ2-2; D remains ambiguous. Germline V CDR1 and CDR2: MNHEY, SVGAGI. V lost 3 bases to trimming and J lost 6 bases, with 8 bases between them. CDR3 length: 13 amino acids. The CDR3 DNA follows: TGTGCCAGCAGTTATATTAGTTCCGGGGAGCTGTTTTTT. It codes for CASSYISSGELFF.

The genes are TRBV12-3 or TRBV12-4 and TRBJ1-5; D is unresolved. V lost 3 bases, J lost 5 bases, and 2 bases lay in between. This CDR3 spans 11 amino acids. Written as DNA, the CDR3 is TGTGCCAGCAGTTTTGATCAGCCCCAGCATTTT. It is translated as CASSFDQPQHF.

Only a few counts were recorded for this clonotype. The chain is built from TRBV4-1 and TRBJ2-1, with 8 bases lining up with TRBD2. The J segment lost 4 bases and the V segment lost 0 bases, leaving 2 bases of the junction unmatched. The CDR3 covers 15 residues. Per the germline V gene, CDR1 is MGHRA and CDR2 is YSYEKL. Written as DNA, the CDR3 is TGCGCCAGCAGCCAAGAAGGGACTAGATACAATGAGCAGTTCTTC. This translates into CASSQEGTRYNEQFF.

This chain joins TRBV27 and TRBJ2-7, with D unclear. The V gene lost 8 bases and the J gene lost 0 bases, with 11 bases spanning the gap. Germline lookup yields CDR1 MNHEY and CDR2 SMNVEV (reference sequence). The CDR3 length is 13 residues. The CDR3 region is CASSGDNSYEQYF. The CDR3 DNA is TGTGCCAGCTCCGGAGACAACTCCTACGAGCAGTACTTC.

This clonotype was seen a handful of times. The chain is built from TRBV12-3 or TRBV12-4 and TRBJ2-1; 11 nucleotides align to TRBD2. The CDR3 runs to 14 residues. Unmatched junction bases numbered 7, after V lost 9 bases and J lost 6 bases. The CDR3 region is CASIQLAGANEQFF. CDR3 bases: TGTGCCAGTATACAACTAGCGGGAGCCAATGAGCAGTTCTTC.

The rearrangement uses TRBV4-3 and TRBJ1-4; 9 bases align to TRBD1. The germline V gene encodes CDR1 LGHNA and CDR2 YSLEER. V shed 0 bases and J 7 bases; nucleotides not matched to a gene: 6. The CDR3 contains 16 residues. The CDR3 DNA follows: TGCGCCAGCAGCCAAGAGTCCGGACAGGGGCTTGAAAAACTGTTTTTT. Its protein product is CASSQESGQGLEKLFF.

This clonotype has ten or more counts. The chain has TRBV9 and TRBJ1-1; 7 bases fit TRBD1. The V segment lost 1 base and the J segment 6 bases; nucleotides outside the gene matches: 3. The CDR3 is made up of 13 amino acids. Germline CDR1 and CDR2: SGDLS and YYNGEE. The CDR3 region is CASSVLGGSEAFF. The CDR3 bases are TGTGCCAGCAGCGTACTAGGGGGCTCTGAAGCTTTCTTT.

This clonotype showed up just a few times. The rearrangement joins TRBV29-1 to TRBJ2-5; D is ambiguous. This CDR3 is built from 12 residues. V lost 8 bases, J lost 1 base, and 11 bases lay in between. Germline values: CDR1 SQVTM, CDR2 ANQGSEA. CDR3 in DNA: TGCAGCTTCAGGAAGACCCAAGAGACCCAGTACTTC. Translation: CSFRKTQETQYF.

The V and J genes are TRBV30 and TRBJ2-5; 7 bases fit TRBD1. With 5 bases clipped from V and 7 bases from J, the junction kept 10 bases outside the gene matches. Germline V gene lookup returns CDR1 GTSNPN and CDR2 SVGIG (reference sequence). CDR3 size: 13 residues. The CDR3 here is CAWDLRTGATQYF. CDR3 bases: TGTGCCTGGGACCTAAGGACAGGTGCGACCCAGTACTTC. Together with reference TRBV30 and TRBJ2-5, the CDR3 gives the full variable domain: SQTIHQWPATLVQPVGSPLSLECTVEGTSNPNLYWYRQAAGRGLQLLFYSVGIGQISSEVPQNLSASRPQDRQFILSSKKLLLSDSGFYLCAWDLRTGATQYFGPGTRLLVL.

The chain employs TRBV6-1 and TRBJ1-6; D ambiguous. Germline CDR1 MNHNS, CDR2 SASEGT. The V and J ends lost 11 bases and 0 bases respectively, with 11 bases between them. This CDR3 comprises 14 residues. The CDR3 DNA is TGTGCCGACCTCCGGGGCTCCTATAATTCACCCCTCCACTTT. It yields the protein CADLRGSYNSPLHF.

The J gene is TRBJ1-2, the V gene TRBV7-9; a weak D match, TRBD1 (6 bases). Germline V gene lookup returns CDR1 SEHNR and CDR2 FQNEAQ (reference sequence). The CDR3 covers 13 residues. V dropped 1 base and J dropped 4 bases, with 7 bases sitting between them. CDR3 in amino acids: CASSLGGGYGYTF. In DNA, the CDR3 is TGTGCCAGCAGCTTAGGAGGGGGCTATGGCTACACCTTC.